Sequencing of this T cell receptor (beta chain) was carried out in a study of T cell repertoires in cytomegalovirus infection. General observations from the study: There were carriers of CMV plus the relevant HLA, and cumulative public TCR beta family frequency identified them.

TCRdb redid the calling of the reads with MiXCR, one entry per CDR3 protein. The sample includes approximately 500,000 distinct CDR3 sequences, roughly 10% of them seen just once. About this clonotype: The antigen is unknown. Given a much more abundant clone one base away, this may be a read error. It is likely a read error, because the conserved phenylalanine at the end of the CDR3 is missing.

The CDR3 totals 15 residues. Germline assignment: CDR1 KGHSH and CDR2 LQKENI. V was pared by 3 bases and J by 4 bases, with 15 bases between. The sample consisted of PBMCs. The V gene is TRBV18, the J gene TRBJ2-5, with D perhaps given as TRBD1 or TRBD2 (5 bases each). The sequence was collected from a human donor in good health (CMV status not recorded). Some clones in this sample may be carry-over from other donors' samples. CDR3 loop: CASSPPRGTGETQYL. The CDR3 DNA sequence: TGTGCCAGCTCACCCCCGAGGGGCACCGGAGAGACCCAGTACCTC.